This passage covers 9 T cell receptor beta chains from one sample sequenced in a study of blood T cells in healthy people across ages. With a J-beta primer mix and a sample-barcoded 5' primer, a second PCR ran about 6 to 11 cycles. One entry per CDR3 protein results from TCRdb running MiXCR on the 5' RACE reads. Here the sample spans roughly 500,000 distinct CDR3 sequences, 27% being singletons. The sequenced sample consisted of blood. These receptors all stem from a woman in her seventies in good health.

This clonotype was picked up many times. This chain connects TRBV29-1 to TRBJ2-3; no reliable D call. Trimming cost V 5 bases and J 2 bases, with 14 bases left between them. This CDR3 is built from 14 residues. Germline V gene data show CDR1 as SQVTM and CDR2 as ANQGSEA. The DNA for the CDR3 is TGCAGCGTTTCCGGGCCCCTGGACACAGATACGCAGTATTTT. Translated: CSVSGPLDTDTQYF.

This clonotype was counted between two and nine times. The V gene is TRBV20-1, the J gene TRBJ2-7, with 8 bases fitting TRBD1. This CDR3 has 13 amino acids. The germline V gene has CDR1 DFQATT and CDR2 SNEGSKA (reference sequence). V trimming: 5 bases; J trimming: 3 bases; junction bases outside the gene matches: 6. As DNA, the CDR3 is TGCAGTGCTCCGGGACAGGCAAACTACGAGCAGTACTTC. Translation: CSAPGQANYEQYF.

The chain uses TRBV20-1 and TRBJ2-7; weak D call: TRBD2 (5 bases). Trimming removed 5 bases from V and 6 bases from J, with 11 bases in between. From germline, CDR1 is DFQATT and CDR2 SNEGSKA (reference sequence). CDR3 length: 11 residues. The CDR3 DNA follows: TGCAGTGCTGGCAACAGCGGCGAGCAGTACTTC. This translates into CSAGNSGEQYF.

Only a few counts were recorded for this clonotype. This rearrangement joins TRBV7-2 to TRBJ2-5, with unresolved D. This CDR3 comprises 17 residues. Germline-derived CDR1 and CDR2 are SGHTA and FQGNSA. Trimming removed 5 bases from V and 1 base from J, with 20 bases in between. As DNA, the CDR3 is TGTGCCAGCAGCGCCGGGTGGGGTAGCACCTCCCAAGAGACCCAGTACTTC. Protein: CASSAGWGSTSQETQYF. The full variable domain, with the rest looked up from reference TRBV7-2 and TRBJ2-5, is GAGVSQSPSNKVTEKGKDVELRCDPISGHTALYWYRQSLGQGLEFLIYFQGNSAPDKSGLPSDRFSAERTGGSVSTLTIQRTQQEDSAVYLCASSAGWGSTSQETQYFGPGTRLLVL.

This clonotype was observed a handful of times. The J gene is TRBJ1-1, the V gene TRBV2; 7 bases line up with TRBD1. This CDR3 is built from 13 residues. Trimming at V came to 7 bases and at J to 11 bases, leaving 13 bases not matched to a gene. CDR1 is SNHLY, CDR2 FYNNEI, per germline. The CDR3 region has the DNA TGTGCCAGCAAGGGACAGCCACTAACCGAGGCTTTCTTT. Protein: CASKGQPLTEAFF.

This clonotype was detected only a few times. The V and J genes are TRBV7-2 and TRBJ2-3, with 8 nucleotides matching TRBD2. This CDR3 region has 16 residues. V lost 7 bases to trimming and J lost 2 bases; unmatched junction nucleotides: 11. Germline CDR1 and CDR2: SGHTA and FQGNSA. The CDR3 region has the DNA TGTGCCAGCAACGACCCGGCGGGGGGATTCACAGATACGCAGTATTTT. Amino acids: CASNDPAGGFTDTQYF.

V and J are TRBV6-2 or TRBV6-3 and TRBJ2-1; the match to TRBD1 covers 12 bases. Losses at the gene ends were 6 bases for V and 10 bases for J; bases not matched to a gene: 10. Germline CDR1 reads MNHEY; CDR2 reads SVGEGT. This CDR3 has 15 residues. The CDR3 DNA follows: TGTGCCAGCAGAAGTGGGACAGGGGGCTTCGGCGAGCAGTTCTTC. Translating it yields CASRSGTGGFGEQFF.

The V and J genes are TRBV11-2 and TRBJ2-1, with D perhaps TRBD1 (5 bases). The J call may not be correct, given that the DNA end is closer to TRBJ2-7. The CDR3 is made up of 11 amino acids. CDR1 is SGHAT and CDR2 is FQNNGV in the germline V gene. The CDR3 spells CASRKKGEQYF. CDR3 DNA: TGTGCCAGCAGAAAAAAGGGGGAGCAGTACTTC.

The chain links TRBV12-3 or TRBV12-4 to TRBJ1-5, with TRBD1 identical over 8 bases. Trimming cost V 3 bases and J 5 bases; bases outside gene matches: 6. The CDR3 totals 15 residues. The CDR3 loop is CASSFGQGRDQPQHF. CDR3 DNA sequence: TGTGCCAGCAGTTTTGGACAGGGTCGAGATCAGCCCCAGCATTTT.